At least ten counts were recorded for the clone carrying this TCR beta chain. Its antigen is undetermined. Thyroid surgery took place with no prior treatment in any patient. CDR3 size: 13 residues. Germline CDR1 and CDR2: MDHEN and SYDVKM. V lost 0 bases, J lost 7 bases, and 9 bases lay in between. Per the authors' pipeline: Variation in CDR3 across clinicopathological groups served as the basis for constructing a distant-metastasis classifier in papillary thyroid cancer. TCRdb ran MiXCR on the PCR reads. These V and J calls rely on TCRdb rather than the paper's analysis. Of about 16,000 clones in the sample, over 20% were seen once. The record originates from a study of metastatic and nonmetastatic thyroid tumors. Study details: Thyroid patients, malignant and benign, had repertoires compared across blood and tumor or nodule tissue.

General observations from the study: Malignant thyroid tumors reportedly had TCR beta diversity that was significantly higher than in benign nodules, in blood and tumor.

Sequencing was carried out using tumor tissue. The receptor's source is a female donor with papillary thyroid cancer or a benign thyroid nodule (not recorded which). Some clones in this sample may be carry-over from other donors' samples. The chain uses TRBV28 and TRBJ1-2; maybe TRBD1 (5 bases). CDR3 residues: CASSLWGGGGYTF. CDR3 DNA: TGTGCCAGCAGTTTATGGGGGGGGGGTGGCTACACCTTC.